These T cell receptor beta chains were read from a single sample in a study of blood T cell repertoires in COVID-19. The repertoire was sequenced with immunoSEQ multiplex PCR; TCRdb's copy has only in-frame clones and lacks some. This table has about 68,000 clones, around 85% appearing once. Sequences were obtained from peripheral blood. Receptors were obtained from an older woman with acute or convalescent COVID-19. Both conserved end residues are part of each CDR3. Each record gives: clone size, J gene, V gene, CDR3 protein. Some rows have no size entry. The others give once, few or many, or a class for an expanded clone.

abundance: NA; j_gene: TRBJ1-1; v_gene: TRBV28; CDR3aa: CASSLVINTEAFF
abundance: once; j_gene: TRBJ1-2; v_gene: TRBV6-5; CDR3aa: CASSSPGRGHNGYTF
abundance: NA; j_gene: TRBJ1-5; v_gene: TRBV2; CDR3aa: CASSVGEGQQPQHF
abundance: NA; j_gene: TRBJ2-2; v_gene: TRBV7-6; CDR3aa: CASSLGAGGAGELFF
abundance: NA; j_gene: TRBJ2-1; v_gene: TRBV6-5; CDR3aa: CASGLAGATNEQFF
abundance: NA; j_gene: TRBJ2-7; v_gene: TRBV6-2/TRBV6-3; CDR3aa: CASSTTVYEQYF
abundance: NA; j_gene: TRBJ2-2; v_gene: TRBV5-4; CDR3aa: CASSFGGVVDTGELFF
abundance: NA; j_gene: TRBJ2-1; v_gene: TRBV24-1; CDR3aa: CATSKTLVGYNEQFF
abundance: NA; j_gene: TRBJ2-7; v_gene: TRBV5-4; CDR3aa: CASSPGLASYEQYF
abundance: NA; j_gene: TRBJ2-7; v_gene: TRBV28; CDR3aa: CASSLSTGGQYF
abundance: once; j_gene: TRBJ2-7; v_gene: TRBV6-2/TRBV6-3; CDR3aa: CASSYPTGVAYEQYF
abundance: NA; j_gene: TRBJ1-5; v_gene: TRBV4-1; CDR3aa: CASSPAGNQPQHF
abundance: NA; j_gene: TRBJ2-7; v_gene: TRBV11-2; CDR3aa: CASSLDGSQAYEQYF
abundance: NA; j_gene: TRBJ1-2; v_gene: TRBV6-1; CDR3aa: CASSEVSGYGYTF
abundance: NA; j_gene: TRBJ1-1; v_gene: TRBV3-1/TRBV3-2; CDR3aa: CASANTENTEAFF
abundance: NA; j_gene: TRBJ2-5; v_gene: TRBV2; CDR3aa: CASRQGLAGPQETQYF
abundance: NA; j_gene: TRBJ2-1; v_gene: TRBV7-8; CDR3aa: CASSFRREGNEQFF
abundance: NA; j_gene: TRBJ1-2; v_gene: TRBV3-1/TRBV3-2; CDR3aa: CASSQSLGRNYGYTF
abundance: NA; j_gene: TRBJ2-1; v_gene: TRBV4-2; CDR3aa: CASSPKGTSGSRDEQFF
abundance: NA; j_gene: TRBJ1-2; v_gene: TRBV20-1; CDR3aa: CSASSGGAAYGYTF
abundance: NA; j_gene: TRBJ2-2; v_gene: TRBV4-1; CDR3aa: CASSQDIIALGELFF
abundance: NA; j_gene: TRBJ1-4; v_gene: TRBV3-1/TRBV3-2; CDR3aa: CASSITRQGWEKLFF
abundance: once; j_gene: TRBJ1-3; v_gene: TRBV6-5; CDR3aa: CASIPQGGGNTIYF
abundance: few; j_gene: TRBJ1-1; v_gene: TRBV29-1; CDR3aa: CSAAKGAEGTEAFF
abundance: NA; j_gene: TRBJ2-7; v_gene: TRBV7-8; CDR3aa: CASSLRSMGQGSEQYF
abundance: NA; j_gene: TRBJ2-7; v_gene: TRBV20-1; CDR3aa: CSASGGGSGNLLQYF
abundance: once; j_gene: TRBJ1-1; v_gene: TRBV27; CDR3aa: CASLDKMNTEAFF
abundance: once; j_gene: TRBJ1-3; v_gene: TRBV2; CDR3aa: CASSEWGQGAAGNTIYF
abundance: NA; j_gene: TRBJ1-1; v_gene: TRBV14; CDR3aa: CASSQEGQITEAFF
abundance: NA; j_gene: TRBJ2-1; v_gene: TRBV9; CDR3aa: CASSVDSIDEQFF
abundance: NA; j_gene: TRBJ1-3; v_gene: TRBV6-5; CDR3aa: CASRPSGGGTIYF
abundance: NA; j_gene: TRBJ2-7; v_gene: TRBV18; CDR3aa: CASSPTSTVSYEQYF
abundance: NA; j_gene: TRBJ1-1; v_gene: TRBV5-1; CDR3aa: CASSKGQGGTEAFF
abundance: NA; j_gene: TRBJ2-3; v_gene: TRBV7-3; CDR3aa: CASSLLGTDTQYF
abundance: NA; j_gene: TRBJ1-2; v_gene: TRBV3-1/TRBV3-2; CDR3aa: CASSQAGGFFYGYTF
abundance: NA; j_gene: TRBJ1-2; v_gene: TRBV14; CDR3aa: CASSRIGSGPGGYGYTF
abundance: NA; j_gene: TRBJ2-7; v_gene: TRBV4-2; CDR3aa: CASSQIQTSGGAIEQYF
abundance: NA; j_gene: TRBJ1-5; v_gene: TRBV19; CDR3aa: CASSIFNSNQPQHF
abundance: NA; j_gene: TRBJ2-1; v_gene: TRBV7-3; CDR3aa: CASSLSSGSYNEQFF
abundance: NA; j_gene: TRBJ2-1; v_gene: TRBV9; CDR3aa: CASSVAGLHNEQFF
abundance: NA; j_gene: TRBJ1-1; v_gene: TRBV7-2; CDR3aa: CASSSTRNTEAFF
abundance: NA; j_gene: TRBJ2-2; v_gene: TRBV9; CDR3aa: CASSPRTDRAGELFF
abundance: NA; j_gene: TRBJ1-6; v_gene: TRBV19; CDR3aa: CASTRGTASPLHF
abundance: NA; j_gene: TRBJ2-3; v_gene: TRBV3-1/TRBV3-2; CDR3aa: CASSRQGGDTQYF
abundance: NA; j_gene: TRBJ2-2; v_gene: TRBV21-1; CDR3aa: CASSRLAGFNTGELFF
abundance: NA; j_gene: TRBJ2-1; v_gene: TRBV5-1; CDR3aa: CASAARGAVYNEQFF
abundance: few; j_gene: TRBJ2-3; v_gene: TRBV24-1; CDR3aa: CATKCRAGGPDSTDTQYF
abundance: NA; j_gene: TRBJ2-3; v_gene: TRBV3-1/TRBV3-2; CDR3aa: CASSRPGLAGSTDTQYF
abundance: NA; j_gene: TRBJ2-2; v_gene: TRBV5-1; CDR3aa: CASSLGLAGEGTGELFF
abundance: NA; j_gene: TRBJ1-3; v_gene: TRBV5-1; CDR3aa: CASSITAGNTIYF
abundance: NA; j_gene: TRBJ2-7; v_gene: TRBV5-4; CDR3aa: CASSFDRYSYEQYF
abundance: NA; j_gene: TRBJ2-3; v_gene: TRBV4-1; CDR3aa: CASSQESGRRSDTQYF
abundance: NA; j_gene: TRBJ2-1; v_gene: TRBV3-1/TRBV3-2; CDR3aa: CASSQDIGGYNEQFF